This entry lists 19 T cell receptor beta chains sequenced from one sample in a study of cytomegalovirus exposure and HLA in healthy donors. The study ran its PCR with 60 Vbeta and 13 Jbeta primers. The assay was immunoSEQ multiplex PCR, and TCRdb's table has in-frame clones only and misses some. Of about 120,000 clones detected, roughly 70% appear once; the ten largest clones hold less than 3.5%. The sequencing sample was made of PBMCs. All receptors derive from a woman aged 40 to 50 in good health and CMV-seropositive.

This clone has a single count. V gene TRBV6-4 combines with J gene TRBJ2-2; D uncertain. The CDR3 extends over 13 amino acids. Germline V gives CDR1 MRHNA, CDR2 SNTAGT. The V end was cut by 3 bases, the J end by 4 bases, with 6 bases between. CDR3 residues: CASSERPTGELFF. DNA for the CDR3: TGTGCCAGCAGTGAGCGGCCCACCGGGGAGCTGTTTTTT.

A single count supports this clone. The V gene is TRBV7-8, the J gene TRBJ1-2, with D hard to call. The CDR3 spans 21 residues. Per the germline V gene, CDR1 is SGHVS and CDR2 is FQNEAQ. V gave up 3 bases and J gave up 0 bases, with 29 bases separating them. CDR3 in DNA: TGTGCCAGCAGCTTTGGGGTTCCGGGCTCTAGCGTAGATCCTTCTAACTATGGCTACACCTTC. This translates into CASSFGVPGSSVDPSNYGYTF.

V usage is TRBV28 and J usage is TRBJ1-5, with 7 positions matching TRBD1. This CDR3 spans 15 amino acids. V lost 2 bases, J lost 1 base, and 2 bases stayed unmatched. Germline loops: CDR1 MDHEN, CDR2 SYDVKM. The CDR3: CASSLRGLSNQPQHF. The CDR3 DNA sequence: TGTGCCAGCAGTTTAAGGGGGCTGAGCAATCAGCCCCAGCATTTT. Filled out from reference TRBV28 and TRBJ1-5, the complete variable domain reads DVKVTQSSRYLVKRTGEKVFLECVQDMDHENMFWYRQDPGLGLRLIYFSYDVKMKEKGDIPEGYSVSREKKERFSLILESASTNQTSMYLCASSLRGLSNQPQHFGDGTRLSIL.

The J gene is TRBJ1-1, the V gene TRBV28; no reliable D call. Germline V lookup: CDR1 MDHEN, CDR2 SYDVKM. Trimming removed 6 bases at V and 7 bases at J, with 9 bases between. This CDR3 spans 11 amino acids. CDR3 sequence: CASRKPSEAFF. In DNA, the CDR3 is TGTGCCAGCAGAAAGCCGAGTGAAGCTTTCTTT.

The chain recombines TRBV9 with TRBJ2-3, with 8 bases matching TRBD2. The CDR3 contains 15 residues. J was trimmed by 4 bases and V by 4 bases; bases with no gene match: 8. Germline-derived CDR1 and CDR2 are SGDLS and YYNGEE. The DNA of the CDR3 is TGTGCCAGCAGCTCGGGACTAGTAGTTTCAGATACGCAGTATTTT. Translating it yields CASSSGLVVSDTQYF.

V gene TRBV4-3 combines with J gene TRBJ1-2; D is undetermined. The V gene's germline CDR1 is LGHNA and CDR2 YSLEER. The CDR3 sequence is 15 residues long. Trimming cost V 2 bases and J 6 bases, with 16 bases left between them. CDR3: CASSQTLDGVDGYTF. The CDR3 nucleotides read TGCGCCAGCAGCCAAACATTAGACGGGGTTGATGGCTACACCTTC.

The chain links TRBV4-3 to TRBJ2-5; D might be TRBD2 (6 bases). Looked up from germline, CDR1 is LGHNA and CDR2 is YSLEER. V was cut by 4 bases and J by 2 bases, with 14 bases left in between. This CDR3 is 15 amino acids long. CDR3 protein: CASSLGRGSQETQYF. CDR3 bases: TGCGCCAGCAGCCTAGGGCGGGGATCACAAGAGACCCAGTACTTC.

This chain uses TRBV27 with TRBJ1-5; 9 bases match TRBD1. V lost 2 bases and J lost 1; bases outside the gene matches: 18. Germline V gene lookup returns CDR1 MNHEY and CDR2 SMNVEV (reference sequence). There are 21 residues in the CDR3. The CDR3 region has the DNA TGTGCCAGCAGTTTACAAAAGACCGGGACAGGGCTCTTTCGCAGCAATCAGCCCCAGCATTTT. Residues: CASSLQKTGTGLFRSNQPQHF.

This clone was recorded once. This rearrangement joins TRBV19 to TRBJ2-5, with a tentative D call TRBD2 (6 bases). CDR1 LNHDA and CDR2 SQIVND come from the germline V gene (reference sequence). V lost 1 base to trimming and J lost 5 bases, with 11 bases between them. This CDR3 spans 14 amino acids. DNA for the CDR3: TGTGCCAGTAGTATAGTGGAGGGGAGGGAGACCCAGTACTTC. Residues: CASSIVEGRETQYF.

The chain joins TRBV7-2 to TRBJ2-3, with D possibly matching TRBD2 (5 bases). Germline loops: CDR1 SGHTA, CDR2 FQGNSA. V gave up 3 bases and J gave up 0 bases, with 16 bases separating them. This CDR3 is 17 amino acids long. CDR3 bases: TGTGCCAGCAGCTTTCCCCGGGGTTGGTCTAGCACAGATACGCAGTATTTT. It translates to CASSFPRGWSSTDTQYF.

The chain uses TRBV14 and TRBJ1-1, with D uncertain. Germline V CDR1 and CDR2: SGHDN, FVKESK. This CDR3 region has 14 residues. V was pared by 4 bases and J by 1 base, with 10 bases between. CDR3 coding DNA: TGTGCCAGCAGCCGCCAGGCCCAGAACACTGAAGCTTTCTTT. Translation gives CASSRQAQNTEAFF.

This clone appeared a few times. The V and J genes are TRBV7-3 and TRBJ2-5; D unresolved. Trimming shortened V by 5 bases and J by 4 bases, and 17 bases separated the two germline ends. The length of the CDR3 is 15 residues. CDR1 is SGHTA, CDR2 FQGTGA, per germline. The CDR3 sequence is CASSPTNGPGETQYF. The CDR3 DNA reads as TGTGCCAGCAGCCCCACCAATGGGCCCGGAGAGACCCAGTACTTC.

This rearrangement joins TRBV12-5 to TRBJ2-7, with 9 positions matching TRBD2. Germline V gene lookup returns CDR1 LGHNT and CDR2 FRNRAP. V trimming: 4 bases; J trimming: 9 bases; junction bases outside the gene matches: 13. CDR3 size: 15 residues. The DNA of the CDR3 is TGTGCTAGTGGTTCGGTCAGTGGCGGGGGGGCGTGGCAGTACTTC. It codes for CASGSVSGGGAWQYF.

The chain recombines TRBV4-1 with TRBJ1-2, with 7 bases lining up with TRBD1. J gave up 4 bases and V 0 bases, and 8 bases lay outside the gene matches. This CDR3 region has 16 residues. The germline gives CDR1 MGHRA, CDR2 YSYEKL. CDR3: CASSQDRQGVSYGYTF. CDR3 in DNA: TGCGCCAGCAGCCAAGATCGGCAGGGGGTCTCCTATGGCTACACCTTC.

V is TRBV20-1 and J is TRBJ1-4, with 7 bases matching TRBD1. Germline-derived CDR1 and CDR2 are DFQATT and SNEGSKA (reference sequence). The CDR3 runs 11 residues. The V segment lost 3 bases and the J segment 8 bases; nucleotides outside the gene matches: 0. This CDR3 is CSARTGEKLFF. The CDR3 DNA sequence: TGCAGTGCTAGGACAGGGGAAAAACTGTTTTTT.

V usage is TRBV4-3 and J usage is TRBJ1-2; 7 bases are a match to TRBD1. Germline-derived CDR1 and CDR2 are LGHNA and YSLEER. CDR3 size: 15 residues. With V trimmed by 5 bases and J by 4 bases, 10 bases remained unmatched. The CDR3 DNA reads TGCGCCAGCAGCATTTGGGACAGCGTCTCCTATGGCTACACCTTC. Translated, it gives CASSIWDSVSYGYTF.

This clone was counted once. The chain uses TRBV6-5 and TRBJ1-2; tentatively, D is TRBD1 (6 bases). V was clipped by 2 bases and J by 6 bases, with 16 bases between them. This CDR3 is built from 15 residues. Germline-derived CDR1 and CDR2 are MNHEY and SVGAGI. In nucleotides, the CDR3 is TGTGCCAGCAGTTACGGGACAACCGCCGTGGATGGCTACACCTTC. Its protein product is CASSYGTTAVDGYTF.

This clone was counted a few times. V usage is TRBV18 and J usage is TRBJ1-6; 9 nucleotides match TRBD1. Per germline, CDR1 KGHSH and CDR2 LQKENI. The V and J ends lost 3 bases and 7 bases, in that order; junction bases with no gene match: 7. CDR3 length equals 16 residues. The CDR3 spells CASSPTSGTGNSPLHF. The CDR3 region has the DNA TGTGCCAGCTCACCGACCTCCGGGACAGGGAATTCACCCCTCCACTTT.

CDR3 in DNA: TGTGCCAGCAGGGCCGGAGAAGGCTATGAGCAGTACTTC. Protein sequence: CASRAGEGYEQYF. This chain links TRBV28 with TRBJ2-7; D call uncertain. This CDR3 has 13 amino acids. V shed 6 bases and J shed 7 bases, with 16 bases lying between them. Germline V gives CDR1 MDHEN, CDR2 SYDVKM.